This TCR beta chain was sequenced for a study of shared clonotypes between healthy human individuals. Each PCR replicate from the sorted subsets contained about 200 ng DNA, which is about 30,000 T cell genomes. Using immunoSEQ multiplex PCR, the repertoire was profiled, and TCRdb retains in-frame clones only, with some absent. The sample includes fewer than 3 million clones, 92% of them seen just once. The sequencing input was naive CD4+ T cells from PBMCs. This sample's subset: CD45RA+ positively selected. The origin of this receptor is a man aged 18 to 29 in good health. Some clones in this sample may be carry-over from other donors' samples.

The CDR3 loop is CASSLVQGGFAEAFF. The CDR3, as DNA: TGCGCCAGCAGCTTGGTTCAGGGAGGGTTCGCTGAAGCTTTCTTT. The chain carries TRBV5-1 and TRBJ1-1; tentative D call: TRBD1 (5 bases). V was clipped by 0 bases and J by 6 bases, with 15 bases between them. This CDR3 spans 15 amino acids. Germline CDR1 SGHRS, CDR2 YFSETQ.